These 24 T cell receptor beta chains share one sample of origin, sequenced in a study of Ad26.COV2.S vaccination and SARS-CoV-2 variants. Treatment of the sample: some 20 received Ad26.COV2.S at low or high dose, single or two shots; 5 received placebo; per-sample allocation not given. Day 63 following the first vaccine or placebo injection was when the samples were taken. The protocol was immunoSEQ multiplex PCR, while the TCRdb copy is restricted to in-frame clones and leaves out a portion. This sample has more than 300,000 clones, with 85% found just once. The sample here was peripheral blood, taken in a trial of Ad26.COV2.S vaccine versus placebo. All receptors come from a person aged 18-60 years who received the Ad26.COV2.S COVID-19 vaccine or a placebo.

The CDR3 is CASSSGLAGGSYEQYF. In DNA form, the CDR3 reads TGTGCCAGCAGCTCGGGACTAGCGGGGGGCAGCTACGAGCAGTACTTC. The chain is built from TRBV5-4 and TRBJ2-7, with 15 bases matching TRBD2. The V gene's germline CDR1 is SGHNT and CDR2 YYREEE (reference sequence). V trimming: 3 bases; J trimming: 3 bases; junction bases outside the gene matches: 4. The CDR3 consists of 16 residues.

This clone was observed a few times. CDR3 sequence reads: CASSPGRDGRYEQYF. CDR3 DNA: TGTGCCAGCAGCCCCGGCCGGGACGGACGGTACGAGCAGTACTTC. The chain is built from TRBV11-3 and TRBJ2-7; D possibly matches TRBD1 or TRBD2 (5 bases each). V was shortened by 5 bases and J by 4 bases, with 18 bases between the two germline ends. Germline-derived CDR1 and CDR2 are SGHNT and YENEEA. CDR3 size: 15 residues.

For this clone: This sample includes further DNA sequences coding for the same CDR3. CDR3 region: CAWRADSNQPQHF. CDR3 nucleotides: TGTGCCTGGAGAGCGGACAGCAATCAGCCCCAGCATTTT. The rearrangement uses TRBV30 and TRBJ1-5, with D hard to call. The CDR3 covers 13 residues. CDR1 and CDR2 from the germline V gene are GTSNPN and SVGIG (reference sequence). Trimming took 3 bases from V and 1 from J, leaving 7 bases between them.

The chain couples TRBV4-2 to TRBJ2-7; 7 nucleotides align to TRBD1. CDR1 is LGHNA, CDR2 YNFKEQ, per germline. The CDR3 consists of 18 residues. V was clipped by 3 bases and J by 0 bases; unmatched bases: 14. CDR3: CASSHPPNTGDPSYEQYF. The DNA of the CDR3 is TGTGCCAGCAGCCACCCCCCTAACACAGGGGACCCCTCCTACGAGCAGTACTTC.

DNA of the CDR3: TGTGCCAGCACCTTAGGACACCCAAATCTGTTCTTC. Translation gives CASTLGHPNLFF. The rearrangement joins TRBV25-1 to TRBJ2-1; D might be TRBD1 (5 bases). Germline V lookup: CDR1 MGHDK, CDR2 SYGVNS. V was cut by 7 bases and J by 15 bases, with 19 bases left in between. This CDR3 has 12 residues.

CDR3 loop: CAAGPAGGPDTQYF. For the CDR3, the DNA is TGTGCCGCAGGTCCAGCGGGGGGGCCAGATACGCAGTATTTT. This rearrangement joins TRBV5-4 to TRBJ2-3; 10 nucleotides agree with TRBD2. Germline V gene data show CDR1 as SGHNT and CDR2 as YYREEE (reference sequence). Trimming took 10 bases from V and 4 from J; bases not matched to a gene: 9. The length of the CDR3 is 14 residues. The whole variable domain, remainder taken from reference TRBV5-4 and TRBJ2-3, is ETGVTQSPTHLIKTRGQQVTLRCSSQSGHNTVSWYQQALGQGPQFIFQYYREEENGRGNFPPRFSGLQFPNYSSELNVNALELDDSALYLCAAGPAGGPDTQYFGPGTRLTVL.

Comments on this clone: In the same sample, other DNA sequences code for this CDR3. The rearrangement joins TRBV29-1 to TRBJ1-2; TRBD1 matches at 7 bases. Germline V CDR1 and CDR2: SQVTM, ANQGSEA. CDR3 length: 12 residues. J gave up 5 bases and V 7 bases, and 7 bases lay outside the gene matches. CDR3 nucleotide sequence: TGCAGCGCCTGGGACAGTGGGTATGGCTACACCTTC. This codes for CSAWDSGYGYTF.

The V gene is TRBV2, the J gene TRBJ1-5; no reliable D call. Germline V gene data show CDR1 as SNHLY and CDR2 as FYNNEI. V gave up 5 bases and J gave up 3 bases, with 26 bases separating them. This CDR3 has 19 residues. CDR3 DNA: TGTGCCAGCAGTCACCAAATTCCCGCCGCGGTCGGTTACAATCAGCCCCAGCATTTT. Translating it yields CASSHQIPAAVGYNQPQHF.

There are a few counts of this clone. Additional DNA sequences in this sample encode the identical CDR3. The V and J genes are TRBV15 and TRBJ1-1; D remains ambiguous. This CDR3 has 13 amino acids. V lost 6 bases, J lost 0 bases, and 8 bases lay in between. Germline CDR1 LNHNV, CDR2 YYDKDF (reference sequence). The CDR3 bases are TGTGCCACCAGTCACAGCTTGAACACTGAAGCTTTCTTT. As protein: CATSHSLNTEAFF.

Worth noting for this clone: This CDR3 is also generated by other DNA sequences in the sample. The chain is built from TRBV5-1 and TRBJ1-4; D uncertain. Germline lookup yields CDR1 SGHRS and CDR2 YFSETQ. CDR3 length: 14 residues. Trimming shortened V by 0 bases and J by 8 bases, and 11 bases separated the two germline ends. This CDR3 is CASSLAGREEKLFF. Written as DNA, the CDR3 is TGCGCCAGCAGCTTGGCCGGTCGGGAAGAAAAACTGTTTTTT.

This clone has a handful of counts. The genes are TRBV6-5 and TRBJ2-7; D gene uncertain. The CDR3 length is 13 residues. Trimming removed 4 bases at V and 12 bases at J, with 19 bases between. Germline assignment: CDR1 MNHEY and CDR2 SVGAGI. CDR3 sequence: CASSLKPPLDLYF. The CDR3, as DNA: TGTGCCAGCAGTTTAAAGCCCCCCCTTGATTTGTACTTC.

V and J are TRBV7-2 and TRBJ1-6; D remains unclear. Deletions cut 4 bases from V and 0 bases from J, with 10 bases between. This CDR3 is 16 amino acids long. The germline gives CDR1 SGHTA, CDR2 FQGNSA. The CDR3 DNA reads TGTGCCAGCAGCTCTATAAGGAGCTCCTATAATTCACCCCTCCACTTT. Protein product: CASSSIRSSYNSPLHF.

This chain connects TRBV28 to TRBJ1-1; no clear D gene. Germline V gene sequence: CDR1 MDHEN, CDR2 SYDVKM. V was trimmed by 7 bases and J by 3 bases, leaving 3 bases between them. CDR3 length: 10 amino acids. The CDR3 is CASKDTEAFF. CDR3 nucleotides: TGTGCCAGCAAGGACACTGAAGCTTTCTTT. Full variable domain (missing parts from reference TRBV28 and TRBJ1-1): DVKVTQSSRYLVKRTGEKVFLECVQDMDHENMFWYRQDPGLGLRLIYFSYDVKMKEKGDIPEGYSVSREKKERFSLILESASTNQTSMYLCASKDTEAFFGQGTRLTVV.

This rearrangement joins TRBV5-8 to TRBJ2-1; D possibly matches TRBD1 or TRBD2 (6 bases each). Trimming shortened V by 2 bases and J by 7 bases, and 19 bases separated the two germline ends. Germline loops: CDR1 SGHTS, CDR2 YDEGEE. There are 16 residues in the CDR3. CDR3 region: CASSFLGGSKSNEQFF. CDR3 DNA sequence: TGTGCCAGCAGCTTCTTGGGGGGCTCAAAGTCTAATGAGCAGTTCTTC.

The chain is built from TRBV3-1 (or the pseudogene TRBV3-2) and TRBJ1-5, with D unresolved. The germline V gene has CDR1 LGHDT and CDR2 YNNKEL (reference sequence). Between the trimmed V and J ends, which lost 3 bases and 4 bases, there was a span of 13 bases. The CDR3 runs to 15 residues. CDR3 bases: TGTGCCAGCAGCCAGGACGGTTTTGTAAATCAGCCCCAGCATTTT. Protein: CASSQDGFVNQPQHF.

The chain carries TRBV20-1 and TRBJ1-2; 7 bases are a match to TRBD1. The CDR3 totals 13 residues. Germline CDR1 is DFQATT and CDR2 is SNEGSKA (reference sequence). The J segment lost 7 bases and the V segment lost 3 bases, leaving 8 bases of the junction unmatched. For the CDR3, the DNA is TGCAGTGCTAGTGAGGACAGGTTGCGTGGCTACACCTTC. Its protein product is CSASEDRLRGYTF.

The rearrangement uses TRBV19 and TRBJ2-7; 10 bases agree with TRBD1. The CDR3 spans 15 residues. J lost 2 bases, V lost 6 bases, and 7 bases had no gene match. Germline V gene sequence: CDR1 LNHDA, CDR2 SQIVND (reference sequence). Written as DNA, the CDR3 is TGTGCCAGTAGCCCGGGACAGGGGTTCCCCTACGAGCAGTACTTC. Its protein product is CASSPGQGFPYEQYF.

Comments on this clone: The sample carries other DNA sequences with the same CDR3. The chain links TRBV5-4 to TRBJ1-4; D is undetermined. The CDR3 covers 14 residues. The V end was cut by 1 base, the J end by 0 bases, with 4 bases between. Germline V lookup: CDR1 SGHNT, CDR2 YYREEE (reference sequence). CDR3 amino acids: CASSLRATNEKLFF. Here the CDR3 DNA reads TGTGCCAGCAGCTTGCGTGCAACTAATGAAAAACTGTTTTTT.

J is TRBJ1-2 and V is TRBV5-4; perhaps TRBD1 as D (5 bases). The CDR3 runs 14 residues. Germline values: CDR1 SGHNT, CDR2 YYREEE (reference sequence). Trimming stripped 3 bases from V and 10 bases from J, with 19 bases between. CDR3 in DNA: TGTGCCAGCAGCTCGGTGGGGCTGGAGAAACCCTACACCTTC. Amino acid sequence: CASSSVGLEKPYTF.

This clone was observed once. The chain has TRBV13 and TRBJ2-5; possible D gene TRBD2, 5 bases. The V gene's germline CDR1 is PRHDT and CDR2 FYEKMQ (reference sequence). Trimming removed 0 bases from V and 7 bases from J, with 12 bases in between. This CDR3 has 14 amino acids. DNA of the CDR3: TGTGCCAGCAGCTTAGGCCGGCTAGCAGGGACCCAGTACTTC. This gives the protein CASSLGRLAGTQYF. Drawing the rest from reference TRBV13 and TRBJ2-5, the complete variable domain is AAGVIQSPRHLIKEKRETATLKCYPIPRHDTVYWYQQGPGQDPQFLISFYEKMQSDKGSIPDRFSAQQFSDYHSELNMSSLELGDSALYFCASSLGRLAGTQYFGPGTRLLVL.

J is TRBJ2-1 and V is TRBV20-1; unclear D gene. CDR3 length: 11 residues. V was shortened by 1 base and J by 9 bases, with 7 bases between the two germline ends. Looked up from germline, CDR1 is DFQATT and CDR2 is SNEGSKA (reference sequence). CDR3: CSARGSGEQFF. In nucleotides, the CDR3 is TGCAGTGCTAGAGGCAGTGGTGAGCAGTTCTTC.

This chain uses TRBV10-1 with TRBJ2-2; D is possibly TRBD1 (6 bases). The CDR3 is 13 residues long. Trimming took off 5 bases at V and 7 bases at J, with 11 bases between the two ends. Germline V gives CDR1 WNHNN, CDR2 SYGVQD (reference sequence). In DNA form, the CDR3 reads TGCGCCAGCAGTTACAGGGCCCGCGGGGAGCTGTTTTTT. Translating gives CASSYRARGELFF.

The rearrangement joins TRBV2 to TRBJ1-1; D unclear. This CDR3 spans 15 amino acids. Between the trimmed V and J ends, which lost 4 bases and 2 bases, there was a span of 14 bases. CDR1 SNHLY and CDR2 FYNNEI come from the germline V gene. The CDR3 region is CASSAIRGSNTEAFF. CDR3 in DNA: TGTGCCAGCAGTGCTATCCGGGGTAGTAACACTGAAGCTTTCTTT. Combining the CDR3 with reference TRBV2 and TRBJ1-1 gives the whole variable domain EPEVTQTPSHQVTQMGQEVILRCVPISNHLYFYWYRQILGQKVEFLVSFYNNEISEKSEIFDDQFSVERPDGSNFTLKIRSTKLEDSAMYFCASSAIRGSNTEAFFGQGTRLTVV.

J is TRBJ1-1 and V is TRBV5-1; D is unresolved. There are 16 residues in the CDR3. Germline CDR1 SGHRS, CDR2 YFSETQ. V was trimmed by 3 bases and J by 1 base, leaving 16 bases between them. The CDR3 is CASSSGPAPANTEAFF. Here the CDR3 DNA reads TGCGCCAGCAGCTCCGGGCCAGCCCCAGCGAACACTGAAGCTTTCTTT.